This TCR beta chain comes out of a study of blood T cell repertoires in COVID-19. The wider study: Acute-phase and convalescent COVID-19 samples originated in the United States, Italy and Spain.

The repertoire was sequenced with immunoSEQ multiplex PCR; TCRdb's copy has only in-frame clones and lacks some. The data hold around 380,000 clones, with more than 75% observed a single time. The sequence was obtained from a human donor with acute or convalescent COVID-19. The donor label of this sample is uncertain. The specimen sequenced was peripheral blood.

CDR3 in DNA: TGTGCCAGCAGCTTGGGCCGCCTAGCGGGGGGGGAGAATGAGCAGTTCTTC. Translating it yields CASSLGRLAGGENEQFF. V gene TRBV5-8 combines with J gene TRBJ2-1; 12 bases map to TRBD2. V was pared by 0 bases and J by 7 bases, with 8 bases of the junction left unmatched. The CDR3 spans 17 residues. The V gene's germline CDR1 is SGHTS and CDR2 YDEGEE.